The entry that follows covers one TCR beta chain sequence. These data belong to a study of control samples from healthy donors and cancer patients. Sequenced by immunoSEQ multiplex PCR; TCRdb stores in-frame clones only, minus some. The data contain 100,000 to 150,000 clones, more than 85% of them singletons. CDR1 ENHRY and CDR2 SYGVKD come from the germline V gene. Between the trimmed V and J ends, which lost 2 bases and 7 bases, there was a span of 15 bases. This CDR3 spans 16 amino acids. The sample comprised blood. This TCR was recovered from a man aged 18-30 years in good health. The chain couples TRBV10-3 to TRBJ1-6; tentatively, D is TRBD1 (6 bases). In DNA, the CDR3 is TGTGCCATCAGTGAGCAGCTACGGGACACCAATTCACCCCTCCACTTT. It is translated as CAISEQLRDTNSPLHF.